The T cell receptor beta chain described here comes from a study of human T cells and chemical hapten exposure. Overall study: The sensitizer, 2% DPC, was used on approximately 2 cm by approximately 2 cm of upper inner arm skin. Study-level results: Relative to control repertoires, expanded TCRs gave rise to significantly more large CDR3 similarity clusters.

The ends lost 8 bases at V and 0 bases at J; junction bases unmatched: 6. Germline assignment: CDR1 MNHNY and CDR2 SVGAGI (reference sequence). The CDR3 runs 16 residues. Time point noted: patch test 1, 2 weeks after DPC sensitization. The treatment: therapeutic diphenylcyclopropenone sensitization with weekly scalp DPC. Unfractionated whole blood yielded the extracted total RNA. Unique molecular identifiers were linked by the library to individual cDNA molecules. TCRdb fed the RACE reads into MiXCR, producing one record per CDR3 protein. The data contain 300,000 to 350,000 distinct CDR3 sequences, around 6.9% of them singletons. About this clonotype itself: Its antigen is still unknown.

The sequenced sample was whole blood, obtained in connection with sensitization to the hapten diphenylcyclopropenone (DPC). The rearrangement links TRBV6-6 to TRBJ1-6; 8 bases are a match to TRBD1. The TCR originated in a woman between 18 and 29 years old with alopecia areata. Some clones in this sample may be carry-over from other donors' samples. The DNA of the CDR3 is TGTGCCAGCCGACCTGGACAGGGCTCCTATAATTCACCCCTCCACTTT. Amino acids: CASRPGQGSYNSPLHF.